This TCR beta chain was recorded in a study of blood T cell repertoires in COVID-19. A few counts support this clone. Repertoires were generated with immunoSEQ multiplex PCR, while TCRdb's copy carries only in-frame clones and drops some. The repertoire consists of roughly 150,000 clones, with about nine tenths occurring once and the leading ten covering more than 2%. The V gene end was trimmed by 8 bases and the J gene end by 5 bases; junction bases not matched to a gene: 2. The CDR3 has 13 residues. Germline CDR1 reads LNHDA; CDR2 reads SQIVND (reference sequence). The clonotype originates from a woman in her seventies with acute or convalescent COVID-19. J is TRBJ1-5 and V is TRBV19; 11 bases match TRBD1. Sequencing used peripheral blood. This CDR3 reads CASGQGAHQPQHF. The CDR3, as DNA: TGTGCCAGTGGACAGGGGGCGCATCAGCCCCAGCATTTT.